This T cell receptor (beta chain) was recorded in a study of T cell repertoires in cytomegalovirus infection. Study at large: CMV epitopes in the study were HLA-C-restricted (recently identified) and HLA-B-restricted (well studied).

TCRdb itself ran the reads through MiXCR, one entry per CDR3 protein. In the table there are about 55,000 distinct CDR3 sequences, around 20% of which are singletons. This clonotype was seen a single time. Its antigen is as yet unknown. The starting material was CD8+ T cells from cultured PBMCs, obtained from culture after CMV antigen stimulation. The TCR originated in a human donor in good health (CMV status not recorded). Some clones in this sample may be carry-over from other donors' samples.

The CDR3, as DNA: TGTGCCAGCAGCTTAGGGAGCGGGAGGTCCTACGAGCAGTACTTC. Translation gives CASSLGSGRSYEQYF. The chain recombines TRBV11-2 with TRBJ2-7; 9 bases line up with TRBD2. The CDR3 sequence is 15 residues long. V trimming: 1 base; J trimming: 1 base; junction bases outside the gene matches: 2. Germline V gives CDR1 SGHAT, CDR2 FQNNGV.